This T cell receptor beta chain was identified in a study of sequential checkpoint blockade in melanoma. As to treatment: randomized to nivolumab then ipilimumab (arm A) or the reverse (arm B). TCRdb's table, derived via immunoSEQ multiplex PCR, lists solely in-frame clones and lacks some. The repertoire has about 6,100 clones, less than 25% of them found once; the top ten carry 15% to 20%. Findings and limits, study-wide: Tumor T-cell fraction and clonality correlated with PD-L1 and CD8+ counts.

The CDR3 extends over 15 amino acids. V was cut by 3 bases and J by 4 bases, with 13 bases left in between. The germline CDR1 and CDR2 sequences are SGHNT and YENEEA. This clone has more than one count but fewer than ten. Antigen specificity is unknown. J is TRBJ1-3 and V is TRBV11-3; a possible D gene is TRBD1 (5 bases). The sequencing here drew on tumor tissue (inferred from file names), taken from a patient given nivolumab and ipilimumab in sequence. This TCR was recovered from a human donor with melanoma. The CDR3 is CASSLGRGSGNTIYF. CDR3 DNA: TGTGCCAGCAGCTTGGGTCGGGGGTCCGGAAACACCATATATTTT.